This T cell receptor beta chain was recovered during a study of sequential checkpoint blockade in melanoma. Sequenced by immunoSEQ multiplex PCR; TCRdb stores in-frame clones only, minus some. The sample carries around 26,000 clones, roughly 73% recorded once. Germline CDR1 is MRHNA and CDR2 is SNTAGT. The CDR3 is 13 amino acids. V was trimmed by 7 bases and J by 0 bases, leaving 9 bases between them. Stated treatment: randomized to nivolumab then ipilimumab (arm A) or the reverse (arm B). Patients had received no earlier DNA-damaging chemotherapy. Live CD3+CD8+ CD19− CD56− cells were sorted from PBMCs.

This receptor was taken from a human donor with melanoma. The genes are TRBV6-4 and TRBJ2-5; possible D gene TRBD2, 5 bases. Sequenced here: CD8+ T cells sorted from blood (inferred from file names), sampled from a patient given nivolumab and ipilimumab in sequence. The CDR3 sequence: CASTRGHQETQYF. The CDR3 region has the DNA TGTGCCAGCACCCGAGGGCACCAAGAGACCCAGTACTTC.